The entry below gives a single TCR beta chain sequence along with its context. This entry comes from a study of T cell repertoires in cytomegalovirus infection. Each CDR3 protein gets one entry after TCRdb re-called the reads with MiXCR. The data contain around 530,000 distinct CDR3 sequences, about 26% of them singletons. The trim removed 3 bases at V and 1 base at J, leaving 5 bases unmatched. Germline V gene lookup returns CDR1 SEHNR and CDR2 FQNEAQ (reference sequence). The CDR3 covers 15 residues. Sequenced input: PBMCs. The receptor was isolated from a human donor in good health (CMV status not recorded). Some clones in this sample may be carry-over from other donors' samples. V and J are TRBV7-9 and TRBJ1-2; 7 nucleotides line up with TRBD1. CDR3 nucleotides: TGTGCCAGCAGCTTTGCGACAGGGTTTAACTATGGCTACACCTTC. It is translated as CASSFATGFNYGYTF.